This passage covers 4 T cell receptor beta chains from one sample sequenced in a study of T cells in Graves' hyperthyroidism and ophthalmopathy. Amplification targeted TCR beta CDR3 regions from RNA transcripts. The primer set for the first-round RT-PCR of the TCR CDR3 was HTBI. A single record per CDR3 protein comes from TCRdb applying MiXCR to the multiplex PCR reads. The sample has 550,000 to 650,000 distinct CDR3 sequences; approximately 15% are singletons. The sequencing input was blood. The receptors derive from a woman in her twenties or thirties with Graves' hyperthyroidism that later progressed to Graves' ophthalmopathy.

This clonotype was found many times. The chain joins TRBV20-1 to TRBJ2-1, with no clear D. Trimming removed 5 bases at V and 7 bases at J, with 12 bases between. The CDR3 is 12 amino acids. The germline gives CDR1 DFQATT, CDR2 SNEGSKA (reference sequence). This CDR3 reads CSARRVGNEQFF. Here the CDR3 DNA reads TGCAGTGCTCGACGGGTCGGGAATGAGCAGTTCTTC.

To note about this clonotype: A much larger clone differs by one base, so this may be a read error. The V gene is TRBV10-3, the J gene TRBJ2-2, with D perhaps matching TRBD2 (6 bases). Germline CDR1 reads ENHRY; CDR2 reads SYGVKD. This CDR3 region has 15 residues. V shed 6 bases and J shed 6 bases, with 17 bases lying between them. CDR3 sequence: CAISPGEAHAGELFF. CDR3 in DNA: TGTGCCATCAGCCCGGGGGAGGCCCACGCCGGGGAGCTGTTTTTT.

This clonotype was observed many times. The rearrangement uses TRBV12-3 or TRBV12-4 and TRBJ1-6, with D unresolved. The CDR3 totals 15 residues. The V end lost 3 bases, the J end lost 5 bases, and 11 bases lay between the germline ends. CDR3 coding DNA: TGTGCCAGCAGTTTTCAGGCCGCCGATAATTCACCCCTCCACTTT. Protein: CASSFQAADNSPLHF.

The CDR3 coding sequence is TGTGCCACCAGGATAGCGGGAGGGCTGGTGGATACGCAGTATTTT. It translates to CATRIAGGLVDTQYF. The gene calls are TRBV12-3 or TRBV12-4 and TRBJ2-3; 11 bases fit TRBD2. Losses at the gene ends were 10 bases for V and 6 bases for J; bases not matched to a gene: 12. The CDR3 covers 15 residues.